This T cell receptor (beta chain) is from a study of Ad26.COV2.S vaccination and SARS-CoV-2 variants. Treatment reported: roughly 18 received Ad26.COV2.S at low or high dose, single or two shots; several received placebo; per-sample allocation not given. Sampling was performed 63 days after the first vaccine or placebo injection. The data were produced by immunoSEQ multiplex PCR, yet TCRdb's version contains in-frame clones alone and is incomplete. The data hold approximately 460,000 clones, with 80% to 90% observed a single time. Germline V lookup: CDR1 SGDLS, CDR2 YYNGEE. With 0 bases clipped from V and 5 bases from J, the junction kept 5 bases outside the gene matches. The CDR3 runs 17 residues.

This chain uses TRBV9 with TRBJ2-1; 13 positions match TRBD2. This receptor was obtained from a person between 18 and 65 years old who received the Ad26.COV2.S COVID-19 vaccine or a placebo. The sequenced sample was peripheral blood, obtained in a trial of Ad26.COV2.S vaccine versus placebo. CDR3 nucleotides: TGTGCCAGCAGCGTAGTGGGAGGACTAGCGGGGGACAATGAGCAGTTCTTC. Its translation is CASSVVGGLAGDNEQFF.